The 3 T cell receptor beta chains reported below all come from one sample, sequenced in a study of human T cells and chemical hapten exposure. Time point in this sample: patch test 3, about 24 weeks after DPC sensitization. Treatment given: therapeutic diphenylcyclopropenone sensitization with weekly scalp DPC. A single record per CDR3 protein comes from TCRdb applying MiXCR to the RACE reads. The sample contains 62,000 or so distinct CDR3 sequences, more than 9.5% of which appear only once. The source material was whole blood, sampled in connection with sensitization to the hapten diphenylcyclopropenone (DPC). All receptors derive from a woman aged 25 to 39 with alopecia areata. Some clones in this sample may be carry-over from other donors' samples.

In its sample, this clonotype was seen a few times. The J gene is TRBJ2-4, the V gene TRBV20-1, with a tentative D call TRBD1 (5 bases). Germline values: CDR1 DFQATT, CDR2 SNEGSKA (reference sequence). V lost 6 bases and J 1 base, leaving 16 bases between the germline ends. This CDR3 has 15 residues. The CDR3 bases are TGCAGTGCCCAAGGGGCTCATGGGGCCAAAAACATTCAGTACTTC. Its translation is CSAQGAHGAKNIQYF.

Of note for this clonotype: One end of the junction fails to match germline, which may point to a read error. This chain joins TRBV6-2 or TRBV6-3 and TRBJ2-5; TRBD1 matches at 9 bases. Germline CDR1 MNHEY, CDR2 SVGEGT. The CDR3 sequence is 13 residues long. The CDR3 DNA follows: TGTGTCAGCAGGACAGGGGCGAGAGAGACCCAGTACTTC. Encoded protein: CVSRTGARETQYF.

The CDR3 spells CASSHGSEQYF. CDR3 in DNA: TGTGCCAGCAGCCACGGGAGCGAGCAGTACTTC. The chain links TRBV3-1 to TRBJ2-7, with D maybe TRBD2 (6 bases). Deletions cut 3 bases from V and 6 bases from J, with 6 bases between. Germline CDR1 LGHDT, CDR2 YNNKEL (reference sequence). The CDR3 runs 11 residues.